A selection of T cell receptor beta chains follows, all from one sample in a study of cytomegalovirus exposure and HLA in healthy donors. Some clones are missing from TCRdb's copy, which holds only in-frame ones; the method was immunoSEQ multiplex PCR. The sample lists around 130,000 clones, roughly 70% seen once, with approximately 3% in the top ten. Sequencing was done on a sample of PBMCs. These receptors all come from a middle-aged woman in good health and CMV-seropositive. Each CDR3 is given without its conserved first and last residue.

>TRBV19|TRBJ1-5
ASSSVYPGSNQPQH
>TRBV11-3|TRBJ2-2
ASSLGTGGTGELF
>TRBV5-1|TRBJ1-2
ASSLGEGGYT
>TRBV19|TRBJ2-7
ASSAGTGGISEQY
>TRBV19|TRBJ2-1
ASISGASGSSYNEQF
>TRBV25-1|TRBJ2-1
ASSARSRNEQF
>TRBV27|TRBJ1-2
ASSPQGSGGYT
>TRBV7-6|TRBJ2-6
ASSLGRLGQGNSGANVLT
>TRBV4-1|TRBJ1-2
ASSQGDIRGDYGYT
>TRBV6-6|TRBJ1-1
ASSYRENEAF
>TRBV6-5|TRBJ2-7
ASSYSASLVEQY
>TRBV7-9|TRBJ1-6
ASSLVQYNSPLH
>TRBV9|TRBJ2-1
ASSAHIVGGYNEQF
>TRBV30|TRBJ1-5
AWSVAGNQPQH
>TRBV2|TRBJ2-1
ASSDRASGTYNEQF
>TRBV19|TRBJ1-2
ASSRVNTLVNDYT
>TRBV7-6|TRBJ2-7
ASSLEAGEDHEQY
>TRBV28|TRBJ1-2
ASREPSGVTGYT
>TRBV6-6|TRBJ1-2
ASSLAQVGYGYT
>TRBV9|TRBJ1-1
ASSVVGKNDEAF
>TRBV25-1|TRBJ2-1
ASSEARTSGSAWNEQF
>TRBV5-1|TRBJ1-2
ASSLAGTGDSYGYT
>TRBV7-9|TRBJ1-3
ASSPRTGAGNTIY
>TRBV5-4|TRBJ2-7
ASSLGSGGVVAYEQY
>TRBV13|TRBJ1-4
ASSLNRGVREANEKLF
>TRBV6-1|TRBJ1-3
ASSEEGATGNTIY
>TRBV27|TRBJ2-1
ASSSPGTSGRPSSYNEQF
>TRBV25-1|TRBJ2-5
ASSLTGGEETQY
>TRBV7-2|TRBJ1-5
ASSLMMSPNQPQH
>TRBV30|-
ACTESYEQY
>TRBV19|TRBJ1-2
ASQRPIAGNYGYT
>TRBV7-2|TRBJ1-2
ASSSGQRNYGYT
>TRBV6-1|TRBJ1-2
AGSGTGYGYT
>TRBV10-3|TRBJ2-7
AIKFEGSSYEQY
>TRBV6-5|TRBJ2-5
ASSYDRVLGETQY
>TRBV5-6|TRBJ2-3
ASSLLSQGSTDTQY
>TRBV30|TRBJ1-4
AYQGRVHEKLF
>TRBV30|TRBJ1-4
AWNGGADEKLF
>TRBV7-3|TRBJ2-7
ASSPQGGSSYEQY
>TRBV29-1|TRBJ1-1
SAPTGANMNTEAF
>TRBV5-4|TRBJ1-3
ASSQGQGSYGNTIY
>TRBV30|TRBJ1-6
AWSGGLSSSYNSPLH
>TRBV25-1|TRBJ1-4
ASSGPGTATNEKLF
>TRBV7-2|TRBJ1-5
ASSRDSSRDQPQH
>TRBV6-5|TRBJ2-7
ASSSGSYEQY
>TRBV7-8|TRBJ2-7
ASSSPTSGRAGLYEQY